This T cell receptor (beta chain) originates from a study of T cell repertoires in cytomegalovirus infection. The sample holds many counts of this clonotype. The target antigen is unknown. Per the germline V gene, CDR1 is SGHTA and CDR2 is FQGNSA. With 6 bases clipped from V and 7 bases from J, the junction kept 9 bases outside the gene matches. This CDR3 is built from 15 residues. TCRdb recomputed calls from the reads with MiXCR, one row per CDR3 protein. This sample has about 830,000 distinct CDR3 sequences; over 25% occur once, and the top ten carry around 12%. The sequence was collected from a human donor in good health (CMV status not recorded). Some clones in this sample may be carry-over from other donors' samples. The rearrangement joins TRBV7-2 to TRBJ2-1; 10 bases are shared with TRBD2. Sequences were derived from cultured CD8+ T cells from PBMCs, sampled from culture after CMV antigen stimulation. The CDR3 is CASRVRAGGENEQFF. CDR3 coding DNA: TGTGCCAGCAGGGTACGAGCGGGGGGGGAAAATGAGCAGTTCTTC.